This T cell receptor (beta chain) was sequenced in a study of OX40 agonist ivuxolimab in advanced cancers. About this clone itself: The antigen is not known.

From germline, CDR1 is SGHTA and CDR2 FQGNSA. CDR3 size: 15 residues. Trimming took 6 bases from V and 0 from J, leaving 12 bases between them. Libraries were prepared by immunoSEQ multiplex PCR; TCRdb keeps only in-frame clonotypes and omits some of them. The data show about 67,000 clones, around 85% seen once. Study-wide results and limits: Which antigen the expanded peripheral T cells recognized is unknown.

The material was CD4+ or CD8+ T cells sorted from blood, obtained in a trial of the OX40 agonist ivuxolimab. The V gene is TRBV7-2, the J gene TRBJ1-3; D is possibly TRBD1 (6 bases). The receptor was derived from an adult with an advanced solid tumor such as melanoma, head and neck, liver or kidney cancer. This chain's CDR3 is CASSFFRGSGNTIYF. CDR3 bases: TGTGCCAGCAGTTTCTTCAGGGGCTCTGGAAACACCATATATTTT.